A single sample gave rise to the 13 T cell receptor beta chains below, sequenced in a study of blood T cell repertoires in COVID-19. Sequenced by immunoSEQ multiplex PCR; TCRdb stores in-frame clones only, minus some. This sample has some 70,000 clones, with about 88% found just once. Specimen: peripheral blood. The receptors come from a man aged 50 to 60 with active COVID-19.

This clone appeared a few times. The chain links TRBV20-1 to TRBJ1-1, with D tentatively TRBD1 (5 bases). This CDR3 is 13 amino acids long. CDR1 DFQATT and CDR2 SNEGSKA come from the germline V gene (reference sequence). Deletions cut 3 bases from V and 3 bases from J, with 11 bases between. The DNA for the CDR3 is TGCAGTGCTAGTACAGGATCGGACACTGAAGCTTTCTTT. Its translation: CSASTGSDTEAFF.

The rearrangement links TRBV2 to TRBJ1-6; tentatively, D is TRBD1 (5 bases). V gave up 8 bases and J gave up 10 bases, with 15 bases separating them. CDR1 and CDR2 (germline): SNHLY, FYNNEI. The CDR3 consists of 13 residues. CDR3 loop: CASDQGLQSPLHF. The DNA of the CDR3 is TGTGCCAGCGACCAGGGTTTACAATCACCCCTCCACTTT. The whole variable domain, filled in from reference TRBV2 and TRBJ1-6, reads EPEVTQTPSHQVTQMGQEVILRCVPISNHLYFYWYRQILGQKVEFLVSFYNNEISEKSEIFDDQFSVERPDGSNFTLKIRSTKLEDSAMYFCASDQGLQSPLHFGNGTRLTVT.

The rearrangement uses TRBV18 and TRBJ2-6; 8 nucleotides line up with TRBD1. V lost 3 bases, J lost 4 bases, and 11 bases stayed unmatched. The CDR3 consists of 18 residues. In germline, CDR1 is KGHSH, CDR2 LQKENI. DNA of the CDR3: TGTGCCAGCTCACCGCCTCCCCGGACAGGGAGCGGGGCCAACGTCCTGACTTTC. Protein product: CASSPPPRTGSGANVLTF.

This sequence joins TRBV6-5 and TRBJ2-3; possibly TRBD2 for D (7 bases). Germline V gene sequence: CDR1 MNHEY, CDR2 SVGAGI. The CDR3 loop spans 14 amino acids. Trimming stripped 6 bases from V and 4 bases from J, with 14 bases between. CDR3 DNA sequence: TGTGCCAGCAGGAGGGGGGGGAGCCCAGATACGCAGTATTTT. Translated: CASRRGGSPDTQYF.

The chain's CDR3 is CASSVEQNTEAFF. DNA for the CDR3: TGTGCCAGCAGCGTAGAACAGAACACTGAAGCTTTCTTT. The rearrangement joins TRBV9 to TRBJ1-1; the D is unclear. Trimming removed 0 bases at V and 1 base at J, with 4 bases between. Germline V gives CDR1 SGDLS, CDR2 YYNGEE. This CDR3 contains 13 residues.

This sequence joins TRBV4-1 and TRBJ2-5, with unresolved D. Germline loops: CDR1 MGHRA, CDR2 YSYEKL. This CDR3 has 15 amino acids. Trimming took 1 base from V and 2 from J, leaving 11 bases between them. The CDR3 nucleotides are TGCGCCAGCAGCCAAGCTTTGGCCTTACAAGAGACCCAGTACTTC. Amino acid sequence: CASSQALALQETQYF.

Only one count was recorded for this clone. V usage is TRBV19 and J usage is TRBJ1-5; D uncertain. Trimming stripped 5 bases from V and 7 bases from J, with 15 bases between. This CDR3 region has 14 residues. The V gene's germline CDR1 is LNHDA and CDR2 SQIVND (reference sequence). CDR3 protein: CASSAQPRGQPQHF. The CDR3 region has the DNA TGTGCCAGTAGTGCTCAGCCACGAGGCCAGCCCCAGCATTTT.

The rearrangement uses TRBV10-3 and TRBJ2-5; 8 bases match TRBD1. CDR1 and CDR2 from the germline V gene are ENHRY and SYGVKD. V was clipped by 6 bases and J by 5 bases; unmatched bases: 11. The CDR3 is made up of 15 amino acids. As DNA, the CDR3 is TGTGCCATCAGGGGTGCAGGGGGCCTCCAGGAGACCCAGTACTTC. Translated, it gives CAIRGAGGLQETQYF.

The J gene is TRBJ2-3, the V gene TRBV6-5; 7 bases are a match to TRBD1. The CDR3 sequence is 14 residues long. V lost 7 bases and J lost 4; bases outside the gene matches: 8. Looked up from germline, CDR1 is MNHEY and CDR2 is SVGAGI. DNA of the CDR3: TGTGCCAGCAATACACAGGGGATAGCAGATACGCAGTATTTT. Encoded protein: CASNTQGIADTQYF.

This chain joins TRBV5-1 and TRBJ2-3; 8 positions agree with TRBD1. Germline CDR1 and CDR2: SGHRS and YFSETQ. V trimming: 2 bases; J trimming: 4 bases; junction bases outside the gene matches: 6. The CDR3 covers 15 residues. Written as DNA, the CDR3 is TGCGCCAGCAGCTTAGGACAGGGTGGCCCAGATACGCAGTATTTT. This codes for CASSLGQGGPDTQYF.

The chain is built from TRBV18 and TRBJ2-7; the match to TRBD1 covers 9 bases. This CDR3 contains 15 residues. Unmatched junction bases numbered 10, after V lost 6 bases and J lost 4 bases. Germline lookup yields CDR1 KGHSH and CDR2 LQKENI. Here the CDR3 DNA reads TGTGCCAGCTCTATCCCGGACAGGGGAGGGTACGAGCAGTACTTC. Translated: CASSIPDRGGYEQYF.

V is TRBV3-1 (or the pseudogene TRBV3-2) and J is TRBJ1-2; 7 bases are shared with TRBD1. There are 15 residues in the CDR3. Germline CDR1 LGHDT, CDR2 YNNKEL (reference sequence). With 4 bases clipped from V and 2 bases from J, the junction kept 7 bases outside the gene matches. The CDR3 nucleotides read TGTGCCAGCAGCCGAGGGGGCGCGGGAAACTATGGCTACACCTTC. Its translation is CASSRGGAGNYGYTF.

This clone has only one observation. V is TRBV10-2 and J is TRBJ1-4; no clear D gene. Germline V gene sequence: CDR1 WSHSY, CDR2 SAAADI. Trimming pared 5 bases from V and 6 bases from J, leaving 7 bases between. There are 12 residues in the CDR3. The DNA of the CDR3 is TGCGCCAGCAGTCGGAGGGATGAAAAACTGTTTTTT. This sequence encodes CASSRRDEKLFF.